These 16 T cell receptor beta chains originate from one sample sequenced in a study of neurological immune-mediated disorders. Time point here: longitudinal time-point 3. TCRdb itself ran the 5' RACE reads through MiXCR, one entry per CDR3 protein. The table lists under 100,000 distinct CDR3 sequences, 4.3% of them singletons, with around 6% in the top ten. The material sequenced was PBMCs. The source of these receptors is a woman aged 55-69 years with multiple sclerosis.

This clonotype was seen many times. The chain employs TRBV12-3 or TRBV12-4 and TRBJ2-7; D not resolved. The CDR3 has 12 amino acids. Trimming shortened V by 4 bases and J by 2 bases, and 6 bases separated the two germline ends. CDR3 in DNA: TGTGCCAGCAGTTCTGACACCTACGAGCAGTACTTC. As protein: CASSSDTYEQYF.

This clonotype was detected ten times or more. The V call is TRBV7-6, the J call TRBJ2-5, with 9 bases identical to TRBD2. V dropped 5 bases and J dropped 5; count of bases not matched to a gene: 12. The CDR3 loop spans 16 amino acids. The germline gives CDR1 SGHVS, CDR2 FNYEAQ. CDR3 sequence: CASSRDLGREGETQYF. The CDR3 nucleotides read TGTGCCAGCAGCCGAGACCTTGGGCGGGAGGGGGAGACCCAGTACTTC.

This clonotype has ten or more counts. This chain joins TRBV4-2 and TRBJ1-5; D is unclear. Germline V gene lookup returns CDR1 LGHNA and CDR2 YNFKEQ. CDR3 length: 16 residues. Trimming took 0 bases from V and 6 from J, leaving 15 bases between them. CDR3 protein: CASSQDLDSHTQPQHF. CDR3 bases: TGTGCCAGCAGCCAAGATCTGGACTCTCACACTCAGCCCCAGCATTTT.

This clonotype was detected only a few times. The rearrangement joins TRBV4-2 to TRBJ2-7; no definite D call. Germline assignment: CDR1 LGHNA and CDR2 YNFKEQ. The V end lost 0 bases, the J end lost 0 bases, and 15 bases lay between the germline ends. The CDR3 spans 17 residues. CDR3 sequence (DNA): TGTGCCAGCAGCCAAGATCTACAGATCTTGAGCTCCTACGAGCAGTACTTC. This codes for CASSQDLQILSSYEQYF.

This sequence joins TRBV24-1 and TRBJ2-3, with a possible D match to TRBD1 (5 bases). The V end lost 1 base, the J end lost 2 bases, and 9 bases lay between the germline ends. The CDR3 totals 15 residues. The V gene's germline CDR1 is KGHDR and CDR2 SFDVKD. The CDR3 spells CATSDFPGHTDTQYF. DNA of the CDR3: TGTGCCACCAGTGATTTCCCAGGGCACACAGATACGCAGTATTTT.

This clonotype was recorded at least ten times. The chain combines TRBV20-1 with TRBJ2-2; D is undetermined. CDR3 length: 14 amino acids. Trimming removed 1 base at V and 1 base at J, with 7 bases between. The germline gives CDR1 DFQATT, CDR2 SNEGSKA (reference sequence). CDR3 nucleotide sequence: TGCAGTGCTAGAGCAGAGCTGAACACCGGGGAGCTGTTTTTT. Amino acid sequence: CSARAELNTGELFF.

This clonotype was observed at least ten times. The rearrangement uses TRBV29-1 and TRBJ1-3; no clear D gene. The germline CDR1 and CDR2 sequences are SQVTM and ANQGSEA. The CDR3 loop spans 13 amino acids. The V end was cut by 6 bases, the J end by 0 bases, with 9 bases between. This CDR3 reads CSVLGYSGNTIYF. CDR3 coding DNA: TGCAGCGTGCTTGGGTACTCTGGAAACACCATATATTTT.

This clonotype was recorded at least ten times. The chain carries TRBV11-2 and TRBJ2-1, with TRBD2 matching 7 bases. The CDR3 spans 15 residues. Per germline, CDR1 SGHAT and CDR2 FQNNGV. V was clipped by 8 bases and J by 3 bases; unmatched bases: 10. For the CDR3, the DNA is TGTGCCAGCCAGACCGGGACTAACAACTACAATGAGCAGTTCTTC. It is translated as CASQTGTNNYNEQFF.

This clonotype was found many times. The chain employs TRBV20-1 and TRBJ2-1, with a tentative D call TRBD1 (6 bases). The CDR3 is made up of 16 amino acids. Per germline, CDR1 DFQATT and CDR2 SNEGSKA (reference sequence). V lost 1 base, J lost 0 bases, and 13 bases lay in between. CDR3 DNA: TGCAGTGCTAGAGTCCAAAGGGGGAGCTCCTACAATGAGCAGTTCTTC. It yields the protein CSARVQRGSSYNEQFF.

V usage is TRBV19 and J usage is TRBJ2-1; D may match TRBD1 or TRBD2 (5 bases each). Germline V gene lookup returns CDR1 LNHDA and CDR2 SQIVND (reference sequence). V was cut by 4 bases and J by 7 bases, with 17 bases left in between. This CDR3 is built from 15 residues. The CDR3 loop reads CASSRDGAPGNEQFF. The CDR3 DNA is TGTGCCAGTAGTAGGGACGGAGCTCCTGGTAATGAGCAGTTCTTC.

The chain recombines TRBV7-9 with TRBJ2-1, with 8 bases lining up with TRBD2. Per the germline V gene, CDR1 is SEHNR and CDR2 is FQNEAQ (reference sequence). This CDR3 contains 15 residues. J gave up 3 bases and V 8 bases, and 9 bases lay outside the gene matches. The CDR3 region has the DNA TGTGCCAGCGGATTAGGGACTAGTTTCTACAATGAGCAGTTCTTC. It codes for CASGLGTSFYNEQFF.

This clonotype was counted at least ten times. V and J are TRBV6-6 and TRBJ2-6; D is unclear. Germline V gene data show CDR1 as MNHNY and CDR2 as SVGAGI (reference sequence). This CDR3 spans 19 amino acids. The V end lost 0 bases, the J end lost 2 bases, and 17 bases lay between the germline ends. Here the CDR3 DNA reads TGTGCCAGCAGTTACTCAATAATAGACATAGGAACTGGGGCCAACGTCCTGACTTTC. This sequence encodes CASSYSIIDIGTGANVLTF.

At least ten counts were recorded for this clonotype. V and J are TRBV12-3 or TRBV12-4 and TRBJ2-7, with TRBD1 matching over 8 bases. V lost 6 bases to trimming and J lost 3 bases; unmatched junction nucleotides: 10. The CDR3 runs 15 residues. CDR3 in amino acids: CASRTQGGSFYEQYF. The CDR3 bases are TGTGCCAGCAGAACACAGGGGGGCTCCTTCTACGAGCAGTACTTC.

This clonotype has at least ten counts. J is TRBJ2-1 and V is TRBV6-5; D may be TRBD1 or TRBD2 (5 bases each). V lost 7 bases to trimming and J lost 7 bases, with 17 bases between them. This CDR3 has 14 amino acids. Germline assignment: CDR1 MNHEY and CDR2 SVGAGI. This CDR3 is CASTLRGARNEQFF. The CDR3 nucleotides are TGTGCCAGCACCCTCCGAGGGGCGAGGAATGAGCAGTTCTTC.

This clonotype was recorded many times. The chain is built from TRBV20-1 and TRBJ1-1; possibly TRBD1 for D (5 bases). The CDR3 spans 12 residues. V lost 3 bases and J 6 bases, leaving 11 bases between the germline ends. Germline V CDR1 and CDR2: DFQATT, SNEGSKA (reference sequence). The CDR3 spells CSASPREAEAFF. Written as DNA, the CDR3 is TGCAGTGCTAGTCCCAGGGAGGCTGAAGCTTTCTTT.

In this sample, this clonotype turned up many times. The chain carries TRBV7-8 and TRBJ2-5, with TRBD2 identical over 10 bases. In germline, CDR1 is SGHVS, CDR2 FQNEAQ. CDR3 size: 16 residues. V was clipped by 1 base and J by 5 bases; unmatched bases: 7. The chain's CDR3 is CASSLGLAGGSETQYF. The CDR3 DNA sequence: TGTGCCAGCAGCTTAGGGTTAGCGGGGGGCTCGGAGACCCAGTACTTC.